The rows below give T cell receptor beta chains drawn from one sample of a study of OX40 agonist ivuxolimab in advanced cancers. Measured with immunoSEQ multiplex PCR; TCRdb has only the in-frame clones, and not every one. Of 90,000 to 150,000 clones in the sample, around 89% are singletons; the top ten hold more than 0.45%. Sequenced material: CD4+ or CD8+ T cells sorted from blood, taken in a trial of the OX40 agonist ivuxolimab. These receptor sequences come from an adult with an advanced solid tumor such as melanoma, head and neck, liver or kidney cancer. Both conserved end residues are part of each CDR3. A D gene is named only where the DNA matches it firmly. Clone size is stated in some rows and not others, as once, few, many or a class when expanded.

j_gene	len	v_gene	abundance	d_gene	CDR3nt	CDR3aa
TRBJ2-5	13	TRBV7-8	-	TRBD2	TGTGCCAGCAGAATAGCGGGGGAAGAGACCCAGTACTTC	CASRIAGEETQYF
TRBJ1-1	12	TRBV6-1	-	TRBD1	TGTGCCACAAGGAGGGGGCTGGGTGAAGCTTTCTTT	CATRRGLGEAFF
TRBJ2-5	16	TRBV30	-	-	TGTGCCTGGAGTGTGGGGGGGACACGGGGACAAGAGACCCAGTACTTC	CAWSVGGTRGQETQYF
TRBJ2-5	14	TRBV2	-	TRBD2	TGTGCCAGCAAGTCGGGGGGGGCACAAGAGACCCAGTACTTC	CASKSGGAQETQYF
TRBJ1-4	11	TRBV28	-	-	TGTGCCAGCAGCTTCAGGGGAAAACTGTTTTTT	CASSFRGKLFF
TRBJ1-5	15	TRBV6-6	-	-	TGTGCCAGCAGAATCCAGGGGTTGGGCAATCAGCCCCAGCATTTT	CASRIQGLGNQPQHF
TRBJ2-7	13	TRBV5-1	-	-	TGCGCCAGCGCCCGGGACCTCTCCTACGAGCAGTACTTC	CASARDLSYEQYF
TRBJ2-1	14	TRBV6-1	-	TRBD1	TGTGCCAGCAGGGGGGACAGGGCCTACAATGAGCAGTTCTTC	CASRGDRAYNEQFF
TRBJ2-3	15	TRBV7-2	-	-	TGTGCCAGCAGCTCTCGCCGAGGGGGACCAGATACGCAGTATTTT	CASSSRRGGPDTQYF
TRBJ2-7	16	TRBV11-2	-	TRBD2	TGTGCCAGCAGCCCAGGACTAGCGGGGCTCTCCTACGAGCAGTACTTC	CASSPGLAGLSYEQYF
TRBJ1-4	14	TRBV2	once	-	TGTGCCAGCAGTGAAGTACAGGGTGGGGAAAAACTGTTTTTT	CASSEVQGGEKLFF
TRBJ1-1	13	TRBV6-5	-	TRBD1	TGTGCCAGCAGTTGGGGACAGGGAAAAGGAGCTTTCTTT	CASSWGQGKGAFF
TRBJ1-3	15	TRBV6-6	-	-	TGTGCCAGCAGTTACTCGAGGGTCGGTGGAAACACCATATATTTT	CASSYSRVGGNTIYF
TRBJ1-4	14	TRBV13	-	-	TGTGCCAGCAGCTTCGGACCCGCACGTGAAAAACTGTTTTTT	CASSFGPAREKLFF
TRBJ1-3	19	TRBV19	-	TRBD1	TGTGCCGCCCGGGGTCCGGAGACAGGGGTCCCTTTCTCTGGAAACACCATATATTTT	CAARGPETGVPFSGNTIYF
TRBJ1-1	12	TRBV7-9	-	-	TGTGCCAGCAGCCCATTTGACACTGAAGCTTTCTTT	CASSPFDTEAFF
TRBJ1-4	15	TRBV5-1	-	-	TGCGCCAGCAGCTTTACAGGCGTCGGTATTGAAAAACTGTTTTTT	CASSFTGVGIEKLFF
TRBJ1-1	13	TRBV2	-	-	TGTGCCAGCAGTGAACCCTCGGGAGCTGAAGCTTTCTTT	CASSEPSGAEAFF
TRBJ1-2	16	TRBV28	-	-	TGTGCCAGCAGTTTATCAGGGTTCGGGGCTAACTATGGCTACACCTTC	CASSLSGFGANYGYTF
TRBJ2-3	16	TRBV9	-	-	TGTGCCAGCAGCGTCGGGTTATTAGCGGGCACAGATACGCAGTATTTT	CASSVGLLAGTDTQYF
TRBJ1-5	14	TRBV4-3	-	-	TGCGCCAGCAGCCAAGAGGGGGGTCGACAGCCCCAGCATTTT	CASSQEGGRQPQHF
TRBJ2-1	14	TRBV7-2	-	-	TGTGCCAGCAGCTCTCACCTTACCCCGGGGAAGCAGTTCTTC	CASSSHLTPGKQFF
TRBJ1-5	12	TRBV10-3	-	-	TGTGCCACTAACGACCCGGATCAGCCCCAGCATTTT	CATNDPDQPQHF
TRBJ1-1	13	TRBV7-9	-	TRBD1	TGTGCCAGCAGCGAGGGGGCGTATACTGAAGCTTTCTTT	CASSEGAYTEAFF
TRBJ1-2	14	TRBV10-3	-	-	TGTGCCATCAGTGAGAACAGGGCCAACTATGGCTACACCTTC	CAISENRANYGYTF
TRBJ1-3	15	TRBV4-1	-	-	TGCGCCAGCAGCCAGGTCGCTCCCGCTGGAAACACCATATATTTT	CASSQVAPAGNTIYF
TRBJ2-3	16	TRBV7-2	-	-	TGTGCCAGCAGCTTAAGGGGGGCGGGGAGAGCAGATACGCAGTATTTT	CASSLRGAGRADTQYF
TRBJ1-2	14	TRBV6-5	-	TRBD1	TGTGCCAGCAGTGTCAGGGGGCAGGACTATGGCTACACCTTC	CASSVRGQDYGYTF
TRBJ2-1	15	TRBV7-6	-	-	TGTGCCAGCAGCTTAGAGCAGGGCACCTACAATGAGCAGTTCTTC	CASSLEQGTYNEQFF
TRBJ2-3	13	TRBV6-6	-	-	TGTGCCAGCCGTACACCGAGCACAGATACGCAGTATTTT	CASRTPSTDTQYF
TRBJ2-5	17	TRBV5-1	-	TRBD2	TGCGCCAGCATCCTTGGGCTAGCGGGAGCACCCTGGGAGACCCAGTACTTC	CASILGLAGAPWETQYF
TRBJ2-1	18	TRBV7-8	-	TRBD2	TGTGCCAGCAGCTCCGGGACTAGCGGGGGGCGTCCCTACAATGAGCAGTTCTTC	CASSSGTSGGRPYNEQFF
TRBJ1-3	14	TRBV28	-	-	TGTGCCAGCAGTTCTCCGGCGTCTGGAAACACCATATATTTT	CASSSPASGNTIYF
TRBJ2-5	12	TRBV11-3	-	-	TGTGCCAGCAGCAGTAACCAGGAGACCCAGTACTTC	CASSSNQETQYF
TRBJ2-3	19	TRBV5-8	-	TRBD2	TGTGCCAGCAGCTTGTTCCGACTAGCGGGGGGCACACTCACAGATACGCAGTATTTT	CASSLFRLAGGTLTDTQYF
TRBJ2-1	15	TRBV4-1	-	TRBD1	TGCGCCAGCAGCCAAGGGGGGACAGGAGCGAATGAGCAGTTCTTC	CASSQGGTGANEQFF